These 6 T cell receptor beta chains came from one sample sequenced in a study of blood T cell repertoires in COVID-19. TCRdb's copy holds only in-frame clones and misses some; the assay was immunoSEQ multiplex PCR. The sample has fewer than 450,000 clones, about 91% seen once; the top ten hold over 9.5%. Sequencing was carried out using peripheral blood. These receptors were obtained from a woman in her fifties or sixties with COVID-19, enrolled during active disease.

V is TRBV9 and J is TRBJ2-3, with D uncertain. The CDR3 length is 15 residues. CDR1 and CDR2 from the germline V gene are SGDLS and YYNGEE. The V end was cut by 0 bases, the J end by 2 bases, with 10 bases between. The CDR3 is CASSVGSRHTDTQYF. For the CDR3, the DNA is TGTGCCAGCAGCGTAGGGTCCAGGCACACAGATACGCAGTATTTT.

This chain uses TRBV7-6 with TRBJ2-3; 10 bases are shared with TRBD2. The CDR3 totals 15 residues. Germline values: CDR1 SGHVS, CDR2 FNYEAQ. V was clipped by 5 bases and J by 0 bases; unmatched bases: 2. The CDR3 bases are TGTGCCAGCAGCGCACTAGCGGGGAGCACAGATACGCAGTATTTT. It translates to CASSALAGSTDTQYF.

The rearrangement uses TRBV4-1 and TRBJ1-4; D unresolved. The germline CDR1 and CDR2 sequences are MGHRA and YSYEKL. V was trimmed by 1 base and J by 8 bases, leaving 17 bases between them. CDR3 length: 16 residues. The chain's CDR3 is CASSQARRGSGEKLFF. For the CDR3, the DNA is TGCGCCAGCAGCCAAGCCCGACGGGGATCGGGGGAAAAACTGTTTTTT.

The chain couples TRBV7-9 to TRBJ2-7, with 8 bases fitting TRBD1. In germline, CDR1 is SEHNR, CDR2 FQNEAQ (reference sequence). CDR3 length: 15 amino acids. The ends lost 5 bases at V and 3 bases at J; junction bases unmatched: 9. The CDR3 DNA reads as TGTGCCAGCAGCCCCAGGGCGGACAGGGACTACGAGCAGTACTTC. Its translation: CASSPRADRDYEQYF.

The V gene is TRBV27, the J gene TRBJ2-1; TRBD2 matches at 8 bases. Germline CDR1 and CDR2: MNHEY and SMNVEV (reference sequence). CDR3 length equals 16 residues. V shed 9 bases and J 7 bases; nucleotides not matched to a gene: 17. CDR3 in DNA: TGTGCCAGTTCTGCCCTACATTCGGGGGGGTTTAATGAGCAGTTCTTC. Translated, it gives CASSALHSGGFNEQFF.

The rearrangement uses TRBV6-1 and TRBJ1-1; D might be TRBD1 (5 bases). The CDR3 runs 13 residues. The V end lost 1 base, the J end lost 6 bases, and 9 bases lay between the germline ends. CDR1 is MNHNS and CDR2 is SASEGT in the germline V gene. This CDR3 reads CASSEGGGAEAFF. The CDR3 nucleotides read TGTGCCAGCAGTGAAGGGGGCGGGGCTGAAGCTTTCTTT.